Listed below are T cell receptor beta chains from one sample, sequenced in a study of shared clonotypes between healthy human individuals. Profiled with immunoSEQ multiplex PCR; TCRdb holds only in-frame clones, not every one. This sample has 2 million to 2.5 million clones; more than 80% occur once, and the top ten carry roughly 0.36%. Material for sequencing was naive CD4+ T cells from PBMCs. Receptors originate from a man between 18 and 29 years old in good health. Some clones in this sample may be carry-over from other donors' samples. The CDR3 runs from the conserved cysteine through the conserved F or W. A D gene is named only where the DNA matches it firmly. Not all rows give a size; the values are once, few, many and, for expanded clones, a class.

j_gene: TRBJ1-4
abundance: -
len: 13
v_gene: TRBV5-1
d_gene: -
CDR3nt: TGCGCCAGCAAGATCGGAGCTAATGAAAAACTGTTTTTT
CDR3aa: CASKIGANEKLFF

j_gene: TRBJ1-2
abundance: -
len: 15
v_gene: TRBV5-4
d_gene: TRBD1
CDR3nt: TGTGCCAGCAGCCAACAGGGTACAGGGGGCTATGGCTACACCTTC
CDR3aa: CASSQQGTGGYGYTF

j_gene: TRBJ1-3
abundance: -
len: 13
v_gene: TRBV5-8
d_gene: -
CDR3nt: TGTGCCAGCAGCTCCACCTCTGGAAACACCATATATTTT
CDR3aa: CASSSTSGNTIYF

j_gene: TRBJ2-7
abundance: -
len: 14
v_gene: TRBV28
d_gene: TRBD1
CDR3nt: TGTGCCAGCAGGCCCAGGGGGCGTATCTACGAGCAGTACTTC
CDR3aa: CASRPRGRIYEQYF

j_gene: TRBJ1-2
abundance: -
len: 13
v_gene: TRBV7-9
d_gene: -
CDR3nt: TGTGCCAGCAGCTCCAGGGGTAACTATGGCTACACCTTC
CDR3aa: CASSSRGNYGYTF

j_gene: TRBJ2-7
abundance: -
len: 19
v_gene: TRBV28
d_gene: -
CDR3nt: TGTGCCAGCAGTTTATTGAGCAGCCTAAACTCTGGGGGTTCCTACGAGCAGTACTTC
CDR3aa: CASSLLSSLNSGGSYEQYF

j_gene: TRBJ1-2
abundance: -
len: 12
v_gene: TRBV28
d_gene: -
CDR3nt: TGTGCCAGCTCTTTGTCCTCTTATGGCTACACCTTC
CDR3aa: CASSLSSYGYTF

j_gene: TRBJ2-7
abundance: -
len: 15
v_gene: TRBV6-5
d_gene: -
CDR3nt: TGTGCCAGCAGTTCCACAGGCCCGCGCTCCTACGAGCAGTACTTC
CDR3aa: CASSSTGPRSYEQYF

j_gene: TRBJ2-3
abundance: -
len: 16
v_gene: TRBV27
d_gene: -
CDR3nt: TGTGCCAGCAGTTTACCCCAGGGGGGTACGGCAGATACGCAGTATTTT
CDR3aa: CASSLPQGGTADTQYF

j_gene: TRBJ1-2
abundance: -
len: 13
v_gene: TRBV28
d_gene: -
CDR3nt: TGTGCCAGCAGTTTATTACGGTACCCCGGCTACACCTTC
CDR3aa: CASSLLRYPGYTF

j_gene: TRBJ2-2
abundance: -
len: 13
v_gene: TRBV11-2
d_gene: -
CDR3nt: TGTGCCAGCAGCTTCGAGGGTACCGGGGAGCTGTTTTTT
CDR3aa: CASSFEGTGELFF

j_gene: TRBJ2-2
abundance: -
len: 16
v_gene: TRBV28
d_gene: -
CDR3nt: TGTGCCAGCTTCTCCCCTTCGACAGGTTATAGCGGGGAGCTGTTTTTT
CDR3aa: CASFSPSTGYSGELFF

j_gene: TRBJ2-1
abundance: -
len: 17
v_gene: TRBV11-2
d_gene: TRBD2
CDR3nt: TGTGCCAGCAGCCTAAGCCCCCGACTAGCGGGAGATCGTGAGCAGTTCTTC
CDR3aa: CASSLSPRLAGDREQFF

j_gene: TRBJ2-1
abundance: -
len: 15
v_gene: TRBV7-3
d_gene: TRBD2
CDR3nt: TGTGCCAGCAGCCCACAACTAGCGGGACACAATGAGCAGTTCTTC
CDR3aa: CASSPQLAGHNEQFF

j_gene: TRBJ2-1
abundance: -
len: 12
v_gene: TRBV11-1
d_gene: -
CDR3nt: TGTGCCAGCACCCGCGTTGGGAATGAGCAGTTCTTC
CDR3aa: CASTRVGNEQFF

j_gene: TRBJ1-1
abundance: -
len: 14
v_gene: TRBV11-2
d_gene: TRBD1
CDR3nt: TGTGCCAGCAGCGGTTGGACAGGCGCAATCCAAGCTTTCTTT
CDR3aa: CASSGWTGAIQAFF

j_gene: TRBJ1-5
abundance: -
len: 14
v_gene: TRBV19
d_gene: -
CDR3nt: TGTGCCAGTAGTATCAGGGGACACAATCAGCCCCAGCATTTT
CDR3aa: CASSIRGHNQPQHF

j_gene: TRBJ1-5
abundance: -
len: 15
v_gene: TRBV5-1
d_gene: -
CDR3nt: TGCGCCAGCAGCTTGGATGGCAGGGGCAATCAGCCCCAGCATTTT
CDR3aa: CASSLDGRGNQPQHF

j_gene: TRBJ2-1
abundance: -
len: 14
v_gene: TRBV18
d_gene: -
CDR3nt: TGTGCCAGCTCACCGACAAGCTCCTACAATGAGCAGTTCTTC
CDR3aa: CASSPTSSYNEQFF

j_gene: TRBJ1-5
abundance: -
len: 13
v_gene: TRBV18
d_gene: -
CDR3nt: TGTGCCAGCTCACCACCGGGGGGTCAGCCCCAGCATTTT
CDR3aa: CASSPPGGQPQHF

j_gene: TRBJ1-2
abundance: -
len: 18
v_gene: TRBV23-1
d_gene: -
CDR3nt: TGCGCCAGCAGTCAACATCCGTCAGAGGACAGAAATAACTATGGCTACACCTTC
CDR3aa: CASSQHPSEDRNNYGYTF

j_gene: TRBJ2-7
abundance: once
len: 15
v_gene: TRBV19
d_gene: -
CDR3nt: TGTGCCAGTAGTATACTGCCAGCGAGCTCCTACGAGCAGTACTTC
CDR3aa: CASSILPASSYEQYF

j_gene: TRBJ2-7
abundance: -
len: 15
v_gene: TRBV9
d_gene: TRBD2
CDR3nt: TGTGCCAGCAGCGAGACCTCGGGACTAGTAGGCGAGCAGTACTTC
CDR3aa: CASSETSGLVGEQYF

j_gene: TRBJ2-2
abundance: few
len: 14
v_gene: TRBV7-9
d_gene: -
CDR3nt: TGTGCCAGCAGCTTAGTTGCTAACACCGGGGAGCTGTTTTTT
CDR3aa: CASSLVANTGELFF

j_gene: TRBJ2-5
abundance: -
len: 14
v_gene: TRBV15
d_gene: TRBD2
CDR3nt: TGTGCCACTACGGGGACTAGCGGGATAGGGACCCAGTACTTC
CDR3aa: CATTGTSGIGTQYF

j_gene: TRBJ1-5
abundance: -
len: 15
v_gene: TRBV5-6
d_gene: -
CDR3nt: TGTGCCAGCAGCTTGTTAGCAGCGAGCAATCAGCCCCAGCATTTT
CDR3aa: CASSLLAASNQPQHF

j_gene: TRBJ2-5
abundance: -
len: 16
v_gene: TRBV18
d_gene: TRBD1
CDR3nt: TGTGCCAGCTCACCACTTTCGGGACAGGGGATCGAGACCCAGTACTTC
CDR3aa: CASSPLSGQGIETQYF

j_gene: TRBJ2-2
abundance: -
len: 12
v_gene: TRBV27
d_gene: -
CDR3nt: TGTGCCAGCAGTTTACCCTCACGACCGCTGTTTTTT
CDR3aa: CASSLPSRPLFF

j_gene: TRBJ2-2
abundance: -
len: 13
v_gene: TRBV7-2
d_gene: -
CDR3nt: TGTGCCAGCAGCTTCCGGACAGTCGGGGAGCTGTTTTTT
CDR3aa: CASSFRTVGELFF

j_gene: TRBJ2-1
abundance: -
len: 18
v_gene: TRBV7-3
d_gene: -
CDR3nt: TGTGCCAGCAGCTTACAGGGAGGAGGGCCCCGCTCCTACAATGAGCAGTTCTTC
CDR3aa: CASSLQGGGPRSYNEQFF

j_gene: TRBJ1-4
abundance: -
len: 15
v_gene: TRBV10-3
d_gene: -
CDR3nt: TGTGCCATCAGTGACCCCTCGGGGCCTAATGAAAAACTGTTTTTT
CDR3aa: CAISDPSGPNEKLFF

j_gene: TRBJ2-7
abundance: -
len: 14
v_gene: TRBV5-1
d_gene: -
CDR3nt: TGCGCCAGCAGCTTGGCCAACACAGATCTCGAGCAGTACTTC
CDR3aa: CASSLANTDLEQYF

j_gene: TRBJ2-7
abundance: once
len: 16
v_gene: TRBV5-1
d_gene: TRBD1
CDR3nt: TGCGCCAGCAGCTTGGGAGGGACAGGGAATGGAGTCGAGCAGTACTTC
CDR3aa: CASSLGGTGNGVEQYF

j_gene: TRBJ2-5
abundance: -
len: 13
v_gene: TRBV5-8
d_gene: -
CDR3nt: TGTGCCAGCAGCTTAAACATCCAAGAGACCCAGTACTTC
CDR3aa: CASSLNIQETQYF

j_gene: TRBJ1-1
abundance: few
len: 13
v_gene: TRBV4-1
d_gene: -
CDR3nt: TGCGCCAGCAGTCAGGGCCCGAACACTGAAGCTTTCTTT
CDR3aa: CASSQGPNTEAFF

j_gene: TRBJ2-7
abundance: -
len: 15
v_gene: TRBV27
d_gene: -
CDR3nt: TGTGCCAGCGGGGGGCGGAGGAGCCTCTCCTACGAGCAGTACTTC
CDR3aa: CASGGRRSLSYEQYF

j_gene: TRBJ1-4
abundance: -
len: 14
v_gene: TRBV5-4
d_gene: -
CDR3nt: TGTGCCAGCAGCTTGTTTGCAACTAATGAAAAACTGTTTTTT
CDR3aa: CASSLFATNEKLFF

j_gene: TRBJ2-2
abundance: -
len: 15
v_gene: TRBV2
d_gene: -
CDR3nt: TGTGCCAGCAGTGAAGCAGGGGTCTCCACCGGGGAGCTGTTTTTT
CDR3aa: CASSEAGVSTGELFF

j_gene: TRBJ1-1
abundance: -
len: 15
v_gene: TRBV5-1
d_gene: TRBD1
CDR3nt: TGCGCCAGCAGCCTGGGACAGCTGGAGGGGGCTGAAGCTTTCTTT
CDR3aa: CASSLGQLEGAEAFF

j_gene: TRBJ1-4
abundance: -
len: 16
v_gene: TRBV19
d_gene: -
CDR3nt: TGTGCCAGTAGTGCCAATTCTAAGGTAACTAATGAAAAACTGTTTTTT
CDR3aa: CASSANSKVTNEKLFF

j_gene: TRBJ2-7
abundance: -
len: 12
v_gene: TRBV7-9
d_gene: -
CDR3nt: TGTGCCAGCAGCCTCAACTCCTACGAGCAGTACTTC
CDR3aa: CASSLNSYEQYF

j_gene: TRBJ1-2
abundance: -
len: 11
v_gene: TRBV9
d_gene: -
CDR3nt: TGTGCCAGCAGCGTAGGCTATGGCTACACCTTC
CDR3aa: CASSVGYGYTF

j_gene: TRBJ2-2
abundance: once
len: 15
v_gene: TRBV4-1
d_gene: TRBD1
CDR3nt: TGCGCCAGCAGCCACGGCCAGGGGGACACCGGGGAGCTGTTTTTT
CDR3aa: CASSHGQGDTGELFF

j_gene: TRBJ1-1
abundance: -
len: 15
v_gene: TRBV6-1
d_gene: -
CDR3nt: TGTGCCAGCAGTGTAACTGCGGATTTATACACTGAAGCTTTCTTT
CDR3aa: CASSVTADLYTEAFF

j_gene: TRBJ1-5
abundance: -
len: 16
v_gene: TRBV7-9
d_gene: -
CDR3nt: TGTGCCAGCAGCTTAGGGGCAGGTGATAGCAATCAGCCCCAGCATTTT
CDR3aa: CASSLGAGDSNQPQHF

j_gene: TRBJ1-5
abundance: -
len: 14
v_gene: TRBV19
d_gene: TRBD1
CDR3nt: TGTGCCAGTAGTATCGTGCAGGGGGAGCAGCCCCAGCATTTT
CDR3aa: CASSIVQGEQPQHF

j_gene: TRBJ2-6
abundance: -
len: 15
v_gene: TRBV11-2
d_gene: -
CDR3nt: TGTGCCAGCAGCTTTTCCGGCTCTGGGGCCAACGTCCTGACTTTC
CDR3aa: CASSFSGSGANVLTF